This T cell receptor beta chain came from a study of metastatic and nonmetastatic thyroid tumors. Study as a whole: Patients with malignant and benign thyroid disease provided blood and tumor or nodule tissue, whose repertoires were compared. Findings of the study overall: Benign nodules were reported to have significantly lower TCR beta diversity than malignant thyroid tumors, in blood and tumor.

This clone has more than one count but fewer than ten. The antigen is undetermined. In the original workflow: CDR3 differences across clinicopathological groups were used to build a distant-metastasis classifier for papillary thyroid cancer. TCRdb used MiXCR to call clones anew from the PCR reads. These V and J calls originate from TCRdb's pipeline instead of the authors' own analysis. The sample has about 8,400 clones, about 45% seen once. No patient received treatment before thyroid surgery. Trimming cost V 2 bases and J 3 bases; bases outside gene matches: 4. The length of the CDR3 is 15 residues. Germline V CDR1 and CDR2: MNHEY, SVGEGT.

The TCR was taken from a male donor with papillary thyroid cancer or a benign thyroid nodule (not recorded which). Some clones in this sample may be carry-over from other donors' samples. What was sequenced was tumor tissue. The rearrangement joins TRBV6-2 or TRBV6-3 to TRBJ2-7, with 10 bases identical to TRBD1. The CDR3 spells CASSYGTGEFYEQYF. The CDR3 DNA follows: TGTGCCAGCAGTTACGGGACAGGGGAATTCTACGAGCAGTACTTC.